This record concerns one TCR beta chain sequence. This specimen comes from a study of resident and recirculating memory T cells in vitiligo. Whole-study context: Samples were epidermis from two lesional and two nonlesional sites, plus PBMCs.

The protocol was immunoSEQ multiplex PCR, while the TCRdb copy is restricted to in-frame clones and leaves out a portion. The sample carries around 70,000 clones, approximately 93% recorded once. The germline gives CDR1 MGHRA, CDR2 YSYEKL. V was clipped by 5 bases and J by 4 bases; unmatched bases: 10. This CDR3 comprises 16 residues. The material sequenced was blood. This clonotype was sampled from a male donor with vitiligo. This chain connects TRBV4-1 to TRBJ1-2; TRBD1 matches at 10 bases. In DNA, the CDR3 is TGCGCCAGCAGCGAAATAGGGACAGGGGTCGTCTATGGCTACACCTTC. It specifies CASSEIGTGVVYGYTF.